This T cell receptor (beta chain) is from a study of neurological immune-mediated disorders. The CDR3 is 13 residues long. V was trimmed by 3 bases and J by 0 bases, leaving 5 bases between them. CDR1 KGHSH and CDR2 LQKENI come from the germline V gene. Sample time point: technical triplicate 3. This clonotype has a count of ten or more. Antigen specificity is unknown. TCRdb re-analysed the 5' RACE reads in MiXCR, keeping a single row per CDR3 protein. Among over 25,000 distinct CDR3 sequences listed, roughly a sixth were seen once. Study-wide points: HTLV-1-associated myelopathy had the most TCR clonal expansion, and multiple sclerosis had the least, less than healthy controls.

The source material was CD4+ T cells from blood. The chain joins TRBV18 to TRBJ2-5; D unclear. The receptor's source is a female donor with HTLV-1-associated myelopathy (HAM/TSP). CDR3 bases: TGTGCCAGCTCACCCCAGTACCAAGAGACCCAGTACTTC. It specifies CASSPQYQETQYF.